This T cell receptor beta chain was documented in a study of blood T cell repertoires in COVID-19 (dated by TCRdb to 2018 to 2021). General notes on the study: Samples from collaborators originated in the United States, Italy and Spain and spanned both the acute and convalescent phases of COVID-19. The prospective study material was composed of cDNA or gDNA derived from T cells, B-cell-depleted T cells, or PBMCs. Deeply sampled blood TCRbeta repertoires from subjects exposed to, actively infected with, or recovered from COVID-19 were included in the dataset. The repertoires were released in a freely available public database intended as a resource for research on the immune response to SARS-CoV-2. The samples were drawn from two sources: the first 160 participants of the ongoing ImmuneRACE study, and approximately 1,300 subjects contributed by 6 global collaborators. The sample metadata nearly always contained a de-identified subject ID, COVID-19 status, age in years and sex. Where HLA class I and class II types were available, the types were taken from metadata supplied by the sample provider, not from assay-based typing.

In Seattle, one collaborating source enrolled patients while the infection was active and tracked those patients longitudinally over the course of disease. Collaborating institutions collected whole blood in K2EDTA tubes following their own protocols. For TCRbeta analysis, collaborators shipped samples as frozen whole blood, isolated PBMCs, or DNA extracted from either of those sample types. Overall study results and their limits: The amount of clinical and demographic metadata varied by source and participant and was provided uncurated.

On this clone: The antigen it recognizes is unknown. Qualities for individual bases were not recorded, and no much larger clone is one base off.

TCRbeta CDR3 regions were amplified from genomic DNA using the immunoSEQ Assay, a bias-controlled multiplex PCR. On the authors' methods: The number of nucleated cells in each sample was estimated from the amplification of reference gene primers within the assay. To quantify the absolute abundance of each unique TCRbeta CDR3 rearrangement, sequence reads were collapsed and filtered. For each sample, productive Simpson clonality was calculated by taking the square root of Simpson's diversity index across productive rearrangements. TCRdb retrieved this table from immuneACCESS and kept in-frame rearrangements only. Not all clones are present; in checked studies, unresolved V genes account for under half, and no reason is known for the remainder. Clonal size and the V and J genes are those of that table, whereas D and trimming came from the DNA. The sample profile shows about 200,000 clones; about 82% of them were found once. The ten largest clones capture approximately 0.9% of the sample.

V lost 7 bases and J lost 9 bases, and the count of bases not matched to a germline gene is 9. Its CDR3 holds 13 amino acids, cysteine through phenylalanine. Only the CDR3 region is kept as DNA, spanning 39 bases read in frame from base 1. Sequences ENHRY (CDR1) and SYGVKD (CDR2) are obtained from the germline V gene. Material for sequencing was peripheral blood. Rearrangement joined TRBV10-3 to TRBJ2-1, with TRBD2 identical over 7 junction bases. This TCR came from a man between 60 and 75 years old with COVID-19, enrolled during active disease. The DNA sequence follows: TGTGCCATCACCCCAACGGGGGGAAGTGAGCAGTTCTTC. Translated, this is CAITPTGGSEQFF.